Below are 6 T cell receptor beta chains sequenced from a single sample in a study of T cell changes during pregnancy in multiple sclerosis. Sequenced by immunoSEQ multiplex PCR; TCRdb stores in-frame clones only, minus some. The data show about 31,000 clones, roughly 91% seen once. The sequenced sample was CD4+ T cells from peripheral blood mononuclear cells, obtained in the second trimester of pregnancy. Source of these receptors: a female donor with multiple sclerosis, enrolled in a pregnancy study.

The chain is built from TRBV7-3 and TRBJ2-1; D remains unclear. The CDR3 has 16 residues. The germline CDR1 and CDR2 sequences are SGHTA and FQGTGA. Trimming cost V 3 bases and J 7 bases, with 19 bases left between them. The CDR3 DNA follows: TGTGCCAGCAGCTTCTTAGCAAGAAAAGGCATGAATGAGCAGTTCTTC. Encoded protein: CASSFLARKGMNEQFF.

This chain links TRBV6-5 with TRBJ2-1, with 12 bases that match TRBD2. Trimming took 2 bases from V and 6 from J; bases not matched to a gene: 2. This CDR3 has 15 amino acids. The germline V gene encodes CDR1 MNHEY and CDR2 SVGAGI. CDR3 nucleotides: TGTGCCAGCAGTTACACTAGCGGGAGGAGCAATGAGCAGTTCTTC. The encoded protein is CASSYTSGRSNEQFF.

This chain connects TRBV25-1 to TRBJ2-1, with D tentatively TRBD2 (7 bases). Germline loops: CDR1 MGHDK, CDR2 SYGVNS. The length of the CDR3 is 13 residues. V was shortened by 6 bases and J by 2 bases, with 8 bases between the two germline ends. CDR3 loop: CASRGGPYNEQFF. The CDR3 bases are TGTGCCAGCAGGGGGGGGCCCTACAATGAGCAGTTCTTC.

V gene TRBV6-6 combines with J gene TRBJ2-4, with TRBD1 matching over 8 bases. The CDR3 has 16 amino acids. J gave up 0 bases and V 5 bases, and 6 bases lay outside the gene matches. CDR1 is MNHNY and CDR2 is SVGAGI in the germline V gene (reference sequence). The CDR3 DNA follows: TGTGCCAGCAGTCAGACAGGGGCATTAGCCAAAAACATTCAGTACTTC. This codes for CASSQTGALAKNIQYF.

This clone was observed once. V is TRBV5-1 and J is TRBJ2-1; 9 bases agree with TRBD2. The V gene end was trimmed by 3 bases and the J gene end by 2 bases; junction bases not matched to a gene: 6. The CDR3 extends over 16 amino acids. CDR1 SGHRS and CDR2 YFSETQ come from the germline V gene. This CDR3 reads CASSWGGGRAYNEQFF. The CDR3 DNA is TGCGCCAGCAGCTGGGGAGGCGGGAGGGCCTACAATGAGCAGTTCTTC. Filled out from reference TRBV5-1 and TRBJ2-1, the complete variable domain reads KAGVTQTPRYLIKTRGQQVTLSCSPISGHRSVSWYQQTPGQGLQFLFEYFSETQRNKGNFPGRFSGRQFSNSRSEMNVSTLELGDSALYLCASSWGGGRAYNEQFFGPGTRLTVL.

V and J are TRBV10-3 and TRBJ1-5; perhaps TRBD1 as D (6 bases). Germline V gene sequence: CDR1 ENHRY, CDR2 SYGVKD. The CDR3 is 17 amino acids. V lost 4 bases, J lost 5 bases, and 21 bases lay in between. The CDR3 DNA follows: TGTGCCATCAGTGGAACCCCCGAGGGGGGGAACCATCAGCCCCAGCATTTT. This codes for CAISGTPEGGNHQPQHF.